The clone carrying this T cell receptor beta chain was observed many times. Per the germline V gene, CDR1 is SGHAT and CDR2 is FQNNGV. V trimming: 4 bases; J trimming: 1 base; junction bases outside the gene matches: 7. There are 16 residues in the CDR3. The data originate from a study of neurological immune-mediated disorders. TCRdb re-derived calls from the 5' RACE reads in MiXCR, one entry per CDR3 protein. This sample has 20,000 to 25,000 distinct CDR3 sequences, with around 6.2% found just once. The chain employs TRBV11-2 and TRBJ1-1, with 9 bases matching TRBD1. The sequence derives from a man aged 18 to 30 in good health. The material sequenced was CD8+ T cells from blood. CDR3 sequence reads: CASSSGTGPANTEAFF. The CDR3 DNA is TGTGCCAGCAGCTCCGGGACAGGGCCCGCGAACACTGAAGCTTTCTTT.